A selection of T cell receptor beta chains follows, all from one sample in a study of PD-L1 blockade in urothelial cancer. Sequenced by immunoSEQ multiplex PCR; TCRdb stores in-frame clones only, minus some. Among about 50,000 clones, approximately 90% were seen once, and the ten largest hold about 15%. Sequencing was performed on PBMCs, taken around atezolizumab (anti-PD-L1) treatment. The receptors were gathered from a woman in her sixties with urothelial cancer. CDR3s include the opening cysteine and the closing phenylalanine or tryptophan. A D gene is named only where the DNA matches it firmly. Clone size is stated in some rows and not others, as once, few, many or a class when expanded.

V	J	size	D	CDR3	DNA
TRBV19	TRBJ2-2	NA	NA	CASSIAVADTGELFF	TGTGCCAGTAGTATAGCTGTAGCTGACACCGGGGAGCTGTTTTTT
TRBV12-2	TRBJ2-7	NA	NA	CASRERGGALTYEQYF	TGTGCAAGTCGCGAGAGGGGGGGGGCCCTTACCTACGAGCAGTACTTC
TRBV5-6	TRBJ2-5	NA	NA	CASSPDYGGQETQYF	TGTGCCAGCAGCCCGGACTATGGCGGACAAGAGACCCAGTACTTC
TRBV7-2	TRBJ1-1	once	TRBD1	CASSTTGWGTEAFF	TGTGCCAGCAGCACGACAGGGTGGGGAACTGAAGCTTTCTTT
TRBV18	TRBJ1-2	NA	NA	CASSPGQNYGYTF	TGTGCCAGCTCACCCGGACAGAACTATGGCTACACCTTC
TRBV5-1	TRBJ2-7	NA	TRBD2	CASSLSGTSGNKQYF	TGCGCCAGCAGCCTTTCCGGGACTAGCGGGAACAAGCAGTACTTC
TRBV28	TRBJ1-2	once	NA	CASTLPDFYGYTF	TGTGCCAGCACCCTGCCGGACTTCTATGGCTACACCTTC
TRBV5-4	TRBJ1-2	NA	NA	CASSLLNYGYTF	TGTGCCAGCAGCCTACTAAACTATGGCTACACCTTC
TRBV7-2	TRBJ1-5	NA	TRBD1	CASSPDRGAGQPQHF	TGTGCCAGCAGCCCCGACAGGGGGGCAGGTCAGCCCCAGCATTTT
TRBV5-4	TRBJ1-2	NA	TRBD1	CASSLAGTGYYGYTF	TGTGCCAGCAGCTTGGCCGGGACAGGTTACTATGGCTACACCTTC
TRBV27	TRBJ1-2	few	TRBD1	CASGSDRARGGYTF	TGTGCCAGCGGATCCGACAGGGCAAGAGGAGGCTACACCTTC
TRBV28	TRBJ1-1	NA	NA	CASIRSQGLVTEAFF	TGTGCCAGCATCCGATCACAGGGATTGGTTACTGAAGCTTTCTTT
TRBV19	TRBJ2-7	NA	TRBD2	CASRLAGGYEQYF	TGTGCCAGTAGACTAGCGGGAGGGTACGAGCAGTACTTC
TRBV6-4	TRBJ2-7	once	NA	CASSDSRQGLPLGEQYF	TGTGCCAGCAGTGACTCCCGACAGGGACTCCCTCTGGGGGAGCAGTACTTC
TRBV11-2	TRBJ1-2	once	TRBD1	CASSLGAGGGYGYTF	TGTGCCAGCAGCTTAGGGGCAGGGGGTGGCTATGGCTACACCTTC
TRBV6-6	TRBJ2-7	once	NA	CASSRGGGANYEQYF	TGTGCCAGCAGCCGGGGTGGAGGGGCCAACTACGAGCAGTACTTC
TRBV6-5	TRBJ1-2	NA	NA	CASSSNYGYTF	TGTGCCAGCAGCTCTAACTATGGCTACACCTTC
TRBV6-1	TRBJ2-7	NA	NA	CASSGGSLTYEQYF	TGTGCCAGCAGTGGAGGCAGCCTAACCTACGAGCAGTACTTC
TRBV4-3	TRBJ2-3	NA	NA	CASSQDLGGDFSTDTQYF	TGCGCCAGCAGCCAAGACCTCGGCGGGGACTTTAGCACAGATACGCAGTATTTT
TRBV4-2	TRBJ1-4	NA	NA	CASSQQAPTNEKLFF	TGTGCCAGCAGCCAACAGGCCCCAACTAATGAAAAACTGTTTTTT
TRBV7-9	TRBJ2-7	once	NA	CASSSTGLAYEQYF	TGTGCCAGCAGCTCGACGGGTCTGGCCTACGAGCAGTACTTC
TRBV6-1	TRBJ1-6	NA	TRBD1	CASTRGPNSPLHF	TGTGCCAGCACGAGGGGGCCGAATTCACCCCTCCACTTT
TRBV28	TRBJ1-2	NA	TRBD1	CASTSTLLRTGLGWDFGYTF	TGTGCCAGCACCTCTACCCTCCTTAGGACAGGGCTGGGATGGGATTTCGGCTACACCTTC
TRBV19	TRBJ2-7	NA	NA	CASSMRSGEEQYF	TGTGCCAGTAGTATGAGGTCAGGGGAAGAGCAGTACTTC
TRBV4-1	TRBJ2-5	NA	TRBD1	CASSPRDRGGWETQYF	TGCGCCAGCAGCCCCCGGGACAGGGGAGGTTGGGAGACCCAGTACTTC
TRBV29-1	TRBJ2-5	NA	NA	CSVDDTQETQYF	TGCAGCGTTGACGACACCCAAGAGACCCAGTACTTC
TRBV6-6	TRBJ1-1	once	NA	CASTYRATEAFF	TGTGCCAGCACCTACAGGGCCACTGAAGCTTTCTTT